The clone carrying this T cell receptor (beta chain) came up many times. Germline CDR1 and CDR2: DFQATT and SNEGSKA (reference sequence). This CDR3 region has 14 residues. J lost 3 bases, V lost 6 bases, and 10 bases had no gene match. The record originates from a study of naive and memory T cell subsets. Ligated cDNA underwent four rounds of PCR with nested alpha and beta constant region primers and SP2. TCRdb recomputed calls from the UMI-ligation and nested PCR reads with MiXCR, one row per CDR3 protein. The sample includes 25,000 to 30,000 distinct CDR3 sequences, roughly 5.2% of them seen just once. A UMI-containing oligonucleotide was joined by 3' ligation to the TCR cDNA template.

The TCR originated in an adult in good health. The rearrangement uses TRBV20-1 and TRBJ1-2; 7 bases match TRBD1. Sample: blood. This CDR3 reads CSAHPGGVHYGYTF. CDR3 coding DNA: TGCAGTGCGCATCCAGGGGGGGTTCACTATGGCTACACCTTC.